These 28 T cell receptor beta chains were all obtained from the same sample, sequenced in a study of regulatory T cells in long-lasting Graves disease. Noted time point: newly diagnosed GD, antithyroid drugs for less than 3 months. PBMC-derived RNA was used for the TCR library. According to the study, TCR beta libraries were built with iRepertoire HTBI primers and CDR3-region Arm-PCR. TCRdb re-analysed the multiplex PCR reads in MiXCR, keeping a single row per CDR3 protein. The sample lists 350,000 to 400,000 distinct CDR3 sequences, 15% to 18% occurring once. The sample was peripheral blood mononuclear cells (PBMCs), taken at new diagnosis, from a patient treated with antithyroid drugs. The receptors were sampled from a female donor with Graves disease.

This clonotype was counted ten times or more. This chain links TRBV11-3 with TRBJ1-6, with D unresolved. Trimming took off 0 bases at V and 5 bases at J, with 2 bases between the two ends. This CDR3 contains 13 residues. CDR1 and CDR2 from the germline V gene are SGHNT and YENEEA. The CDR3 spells CASSLDHNSPLHF. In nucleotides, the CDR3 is TGTGCCAGCAGCTTAGACCATAATTCACCCCTCCACTTT.

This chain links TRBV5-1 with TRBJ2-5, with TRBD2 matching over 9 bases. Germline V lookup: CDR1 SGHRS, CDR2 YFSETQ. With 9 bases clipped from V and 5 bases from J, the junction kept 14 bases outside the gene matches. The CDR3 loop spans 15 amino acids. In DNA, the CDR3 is TGCGCCACCCATCTGACTAGCGGCCCCCAGGAGACCCAGTACTTC. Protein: CATHLTSGPQETQYF.

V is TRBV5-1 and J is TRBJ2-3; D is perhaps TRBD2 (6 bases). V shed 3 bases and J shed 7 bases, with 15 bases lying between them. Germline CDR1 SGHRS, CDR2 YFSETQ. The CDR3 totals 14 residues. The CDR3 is CASSSASVSHTQYF. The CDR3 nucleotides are TGCGCCAGCAGCTCGGCTAGCGTCAGTCATACGCAGTATTTT. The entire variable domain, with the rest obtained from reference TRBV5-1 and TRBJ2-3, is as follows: KAGVTQTPRYLIKTRGQQVTLSCSPISGHRSVSWYQQTPGQGLQFLFEYFSETQRNKGNFPGRFSGRQFSNSRSEMNVSTLELGDSALYLCASSSASVSHTQYFGPGTRLTVL.

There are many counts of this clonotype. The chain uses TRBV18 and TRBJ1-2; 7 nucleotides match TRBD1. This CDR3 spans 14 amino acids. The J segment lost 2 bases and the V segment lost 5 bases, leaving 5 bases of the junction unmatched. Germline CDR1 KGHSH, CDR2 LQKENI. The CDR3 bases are TGTGCCAGCTCAGGGCAGACAGGGAACTATGGCTACACCTTC. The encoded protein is CASSGQTGNYGYTF.

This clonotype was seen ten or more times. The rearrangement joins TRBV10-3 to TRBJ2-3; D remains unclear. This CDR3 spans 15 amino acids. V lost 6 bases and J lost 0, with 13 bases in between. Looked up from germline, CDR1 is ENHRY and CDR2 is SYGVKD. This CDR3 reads CAIRGADSSTDTQYF. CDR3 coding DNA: TGTGCCATCAGGGGCGCTGACTCTAGCACAGATACGCAGTATTTT.

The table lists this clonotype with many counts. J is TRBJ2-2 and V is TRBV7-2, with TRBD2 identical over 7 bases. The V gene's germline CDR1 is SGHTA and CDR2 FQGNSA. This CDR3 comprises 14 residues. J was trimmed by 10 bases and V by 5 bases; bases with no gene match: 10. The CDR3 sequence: CASSGTSASVELFF. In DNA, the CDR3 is TGTGCCAGCAGCGGCACTAGCGCTAGCGTGGAGCTGTTTTTT.

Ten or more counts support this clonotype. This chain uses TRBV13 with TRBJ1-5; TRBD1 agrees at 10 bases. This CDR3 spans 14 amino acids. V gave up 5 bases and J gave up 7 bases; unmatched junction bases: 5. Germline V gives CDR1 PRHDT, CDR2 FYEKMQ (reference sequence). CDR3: CASSKTGGVQPQHF. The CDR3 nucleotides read TGTGCCAGCAGCAAGACAGGGGGCGTACAGCCCCAGCATTTT.

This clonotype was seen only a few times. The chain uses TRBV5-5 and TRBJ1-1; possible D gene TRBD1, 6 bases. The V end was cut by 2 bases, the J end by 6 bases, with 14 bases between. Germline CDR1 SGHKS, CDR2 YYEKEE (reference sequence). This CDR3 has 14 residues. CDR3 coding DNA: TGTGCCAGCAGCTTCACAGGGCTCAATTCTGAAGCTTTCTTT. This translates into CASSFTGLNSEAFF.

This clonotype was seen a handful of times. The CDR3 region has the DNA TGTGCCAGTAGTATAGAGGAGGGGAACACTGAAGCTTTCTTT. Protein product: CASSIEEGNTEAFF. The V and J genes are TRBV19 and TRBJ1-1; the D is unclear. The germline CDR1 and CDR2 sequences are LNHDA and SQIVND (reference sequence). CDR3 length: 14 amino acids. The V gene lost 0 bases and the J gene lost 1 base, with 6 bases spanning the gap. The complete variable domain, with remaining parts taken from reference TRBV19 and TRBJ1-1, reads DGGITQSPKYLFRKEGQNVTLSCEQNLNHDAMYWYRQDPGQGLRLIYYSQIVNDFQKGDIAEGYSVSREKKESFPLTVTSAQKNPTAFYLCASSIEEGNTEAFFGQGTRLTVV.

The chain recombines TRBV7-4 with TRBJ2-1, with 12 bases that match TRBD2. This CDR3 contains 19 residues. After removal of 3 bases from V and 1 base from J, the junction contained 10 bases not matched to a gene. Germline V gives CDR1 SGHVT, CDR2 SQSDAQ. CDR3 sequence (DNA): TGTGCCAGCAGCTTCCGGCTAGCGGGAGGGCCCTGGTCCTACAATGAGCAGTTCTTC. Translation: CASSFRLAGGPWSYNEQFF.

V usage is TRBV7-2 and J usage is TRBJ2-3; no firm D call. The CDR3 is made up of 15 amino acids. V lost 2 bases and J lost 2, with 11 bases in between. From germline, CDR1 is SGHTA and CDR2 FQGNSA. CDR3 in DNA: TGTGCCAGCAGCTTATCCAGCCCATTCACAGATACGCAGTATTTT. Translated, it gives CASSLSSPFTDTQYF.

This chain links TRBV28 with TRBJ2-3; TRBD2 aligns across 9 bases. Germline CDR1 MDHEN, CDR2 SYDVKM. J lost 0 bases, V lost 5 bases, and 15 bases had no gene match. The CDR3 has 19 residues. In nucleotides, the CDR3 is TGTGCCAGCAGTCCATTCCTGAGACTAGCGGTCCTTAGCACAGATACGCAGTATTTT. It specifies CASSPFLRLAVLSTDTQYF.

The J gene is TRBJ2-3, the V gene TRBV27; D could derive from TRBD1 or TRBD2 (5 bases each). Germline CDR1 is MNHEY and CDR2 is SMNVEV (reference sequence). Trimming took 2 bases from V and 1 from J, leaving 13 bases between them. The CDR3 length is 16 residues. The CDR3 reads CASSLLRDRGTDTQYF. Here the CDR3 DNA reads TGTGCCAGCAGTTTACTCCGGGACCGGGGCACAGATACGCAGTATTTT.

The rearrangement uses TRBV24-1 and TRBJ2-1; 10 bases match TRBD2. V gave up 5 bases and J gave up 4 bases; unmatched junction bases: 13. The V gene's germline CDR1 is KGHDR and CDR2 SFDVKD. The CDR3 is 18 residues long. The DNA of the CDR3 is TGTGCCACCAGTGCCCCTTCAGGGGAGCGGGGGGGATACAATGAGCAGTTCTTC. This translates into CATSAPSGERGGYNEQFF.

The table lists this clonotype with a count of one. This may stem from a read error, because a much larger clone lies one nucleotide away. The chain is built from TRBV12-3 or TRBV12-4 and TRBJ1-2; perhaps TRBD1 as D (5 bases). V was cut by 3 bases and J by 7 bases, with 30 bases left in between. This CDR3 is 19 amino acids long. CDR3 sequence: CASSLGGADVVEGGCGYTF. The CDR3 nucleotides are TGTGCCAGCAGTTTGGGGGGAGCGGATGTAGTGGAGGGCGGCTGTGGCTACACCTTC.

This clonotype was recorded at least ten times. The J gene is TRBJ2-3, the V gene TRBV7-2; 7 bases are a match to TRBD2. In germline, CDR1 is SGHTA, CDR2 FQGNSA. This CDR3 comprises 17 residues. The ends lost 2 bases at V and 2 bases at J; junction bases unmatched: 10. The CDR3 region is CASSLFTGRPYTDTQYF. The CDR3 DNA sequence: TGTGCCAGCAGCTTATTTACCGGGAGGCCATACACAGATACGCAGTATTTT. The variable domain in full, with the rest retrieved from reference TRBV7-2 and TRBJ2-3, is GAGVSQSPSNKVTEKGKDVELRCDPISGHTALYWYRQSLGQGLEFLIYFQGNSAPDKSGLPSDRFSAERTGGSVSTLTIQRTQQEDSAVYLCASSLFTGRPYTDTQYFGPGTRLTVL.

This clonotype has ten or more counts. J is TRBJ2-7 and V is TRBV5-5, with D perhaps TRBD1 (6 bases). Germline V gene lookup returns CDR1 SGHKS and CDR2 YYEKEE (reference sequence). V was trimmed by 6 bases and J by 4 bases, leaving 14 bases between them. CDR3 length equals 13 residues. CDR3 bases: TGTGCCAGCATGATCGGACAGATATACGAGCAGTACTTC. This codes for CASMIGQIYEQYF.

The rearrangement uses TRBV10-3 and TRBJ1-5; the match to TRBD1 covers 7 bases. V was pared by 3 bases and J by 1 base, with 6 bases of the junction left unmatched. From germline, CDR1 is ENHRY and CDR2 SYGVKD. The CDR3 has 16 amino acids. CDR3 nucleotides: TGTGCCATCAGTGATCGAACAGGGGCGAGCAATCAGCCCCAGCATTTT. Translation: CAISDRTGASNQPQHF.

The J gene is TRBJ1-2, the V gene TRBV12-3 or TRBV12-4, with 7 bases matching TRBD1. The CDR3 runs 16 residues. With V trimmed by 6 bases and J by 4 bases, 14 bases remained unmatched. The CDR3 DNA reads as TGTGCCAGCAGCCAAGCGGGAGGGGGCGCGGGCTATGGCTACACCTTC. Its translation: CASSQAGGGAGYGYTF.

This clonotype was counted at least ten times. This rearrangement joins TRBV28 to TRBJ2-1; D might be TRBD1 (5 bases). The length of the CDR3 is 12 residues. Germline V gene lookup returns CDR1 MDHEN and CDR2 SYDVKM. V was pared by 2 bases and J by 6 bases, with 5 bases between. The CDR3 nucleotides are TGTGCCAGCAGTTTACAGGGCAATGAGCAGTTCTTC. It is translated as CASSLQGNEQFF.

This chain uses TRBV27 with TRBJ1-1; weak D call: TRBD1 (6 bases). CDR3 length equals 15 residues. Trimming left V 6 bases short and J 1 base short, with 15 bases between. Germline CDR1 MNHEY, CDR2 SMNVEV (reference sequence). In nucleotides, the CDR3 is TGTGCCAGCAGCCCAATCACAGGGTCGAACACTGAAGCTTTCTTT. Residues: CASSPITGSNTEAFF.

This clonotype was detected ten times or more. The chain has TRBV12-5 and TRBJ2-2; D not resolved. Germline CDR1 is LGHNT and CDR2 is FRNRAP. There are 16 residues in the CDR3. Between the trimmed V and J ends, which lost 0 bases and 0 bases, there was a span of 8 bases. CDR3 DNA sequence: TGTGCTAGTGGTTTGGTGCTACTGCCGAACACCGGGGAGCTGTTTTTT. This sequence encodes CASGLVLLPNTGELFF.

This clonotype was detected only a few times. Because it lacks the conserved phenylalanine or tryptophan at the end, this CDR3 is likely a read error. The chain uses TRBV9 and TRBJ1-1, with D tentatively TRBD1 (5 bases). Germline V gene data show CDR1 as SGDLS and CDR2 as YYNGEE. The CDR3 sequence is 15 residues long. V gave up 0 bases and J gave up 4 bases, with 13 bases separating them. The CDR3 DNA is TGTGCCAGCAGCGTAGAGGGGTCAGGAAGCACTGAAGCTTTCCTT. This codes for CASSVEGSGSTEAFL.

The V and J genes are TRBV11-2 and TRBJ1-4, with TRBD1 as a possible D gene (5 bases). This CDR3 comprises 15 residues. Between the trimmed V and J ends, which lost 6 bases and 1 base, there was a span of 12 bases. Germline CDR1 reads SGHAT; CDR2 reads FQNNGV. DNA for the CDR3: TGTGCCAGCAGTCCCTCAAGGGGAACTAATGAAAAACTGTTTTTT. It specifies CASSPSRGTNEKLFF.

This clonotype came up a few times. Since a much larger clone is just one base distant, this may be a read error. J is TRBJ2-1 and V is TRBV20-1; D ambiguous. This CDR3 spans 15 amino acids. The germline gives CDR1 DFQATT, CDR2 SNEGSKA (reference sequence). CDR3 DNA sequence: TGCAGTGCTAGAGAGCCCTGGAGCTCCTACAATGATCAGTTCTTC. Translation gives CSAREPWSSYNDQFF.

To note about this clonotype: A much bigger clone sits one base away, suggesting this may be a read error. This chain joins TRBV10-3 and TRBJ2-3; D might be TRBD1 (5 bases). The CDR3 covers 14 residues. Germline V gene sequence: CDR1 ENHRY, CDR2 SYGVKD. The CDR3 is CAIRQGKSIDTQYF. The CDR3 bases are TGTGCCATCAGGCAGGGTAAAAGCATAGATACGCAGTATTTT.

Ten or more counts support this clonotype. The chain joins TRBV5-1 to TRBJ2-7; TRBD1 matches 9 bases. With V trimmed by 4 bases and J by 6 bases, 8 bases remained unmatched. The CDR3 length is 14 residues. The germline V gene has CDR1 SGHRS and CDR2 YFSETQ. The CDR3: CASSGLTGGGEQYF. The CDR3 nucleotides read TGCGCCAGCAGCGGATTAACAGGGGGCGGCGAGCAGTACTTC.

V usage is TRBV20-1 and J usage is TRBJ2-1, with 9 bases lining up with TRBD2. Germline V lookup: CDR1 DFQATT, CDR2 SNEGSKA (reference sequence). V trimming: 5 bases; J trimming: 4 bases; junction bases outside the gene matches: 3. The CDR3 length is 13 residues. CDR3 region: CSAYLAGYNEQFF. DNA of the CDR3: TGCAGTGCTTACCTAGCGGGGTACAATGAGCAGTTCTTC.